The 4 T cell receptor beta chains listed next were all sequenced from one sample in a study of tumor-infiltrating lymphocytes in primary liver carcinoma. The researchers produced TCR beta cDNA from around 500 ng total RNA with a constant-region primer. For TCR beta, libraries were produced by three nested multiplex PCR rounds using slightly modified ARM-PCR. Rounds one and two of PCR, each of roughly 10 cycles, were primed with TRBV1-TRBV30 forward primers and a C-beta reverse primer. TCRdb used MiXCR to reprocess the multiplex PCR reads, holding one entry per CDR3 protein. The repertoire holds hundreds of thousands of distinct CDR3 sequences, 60% to 80% seen once, with roughly 8.6% in the top ten. Both blood RNA, taken from unsorted whole blood, and germline DNA were extracted. Sequencing used peripheral blood. These receptors originate from a man aged 40-50 years with primary liver carcinoma and hepatitis B virus infection.

This clonotype was observed at least ten times. The V call is TRBV29-1, the J call TRBJ2-2; weak D call: TRBD1 (5 bases). The CDR3 length is 14 residues. The ends were cut back, 4 bases at V and 0 bases at J, with 9 bases in the middle. Germline V gene data show CDR1 as SQVTM and CDR2 as ANQGSEA. The CDR3: CSVVGPTNTGELFF. Written as DNA, the CDR3 is TGCAGCGTTGTGGGGCCTACGAACACCGGGGAGCTGTTTTTT.

Notes on this clonotype: The CDR3 does not close with the conserved phenylalanine or tryptophan, likely indicating a read error. V usage is TRBV28 and J usage is TRBJ2-1; the D gene is possibly TRBD1 (5 bases). The V and J ends lost 4 bases and 0 bases respectively, with 13 bases between them. The CDR3 consists of 16 residues. Germline-derived CDR1 and CDR2 are MDHEN and SYDVKM. CDR3 in amino acids: CASSSTGQFSYNEQFS. CDR3 nucleotides: TGTGCCAGCAGTTCAACCGGACAATTCTCCTACAATGAGCAGTTCTCC.

This clonotype came up a few times. The chain combines TRBV6-1 with TRBJ2-7; a possible D gene is TRBD2 (7 bases). The germline CDR1 and CDR2 sequences are MNHNS and SASEGT. This CDR3 contains 14 residues. V shed 6 bases and J shed 7 bases, with 19 bases lying between them. The CDR3: CASSLRGGAGEQYF. CDR3 bases: TGTGCCAGCAGCCTTAGGGGGGGCGCGGGAGAGCAGTACTTC.

The V gene is TRBV28, the J gene TRBJ2-7, with TRBD1 as a possible D gene (6 bases). The germline V gene encodes CDR1 MDHEN and CDR2 SYDVKM. The CDR3 contains 13 residues. V gave up 5 bases and J gave up 6 bases, with 14 bases separating them. CDR3 DNA: TGTGCCAGCAGTGGCCTACAGGGCGGCGAGCAGTACTTC. This translates into CASSGLQGGEQYF.